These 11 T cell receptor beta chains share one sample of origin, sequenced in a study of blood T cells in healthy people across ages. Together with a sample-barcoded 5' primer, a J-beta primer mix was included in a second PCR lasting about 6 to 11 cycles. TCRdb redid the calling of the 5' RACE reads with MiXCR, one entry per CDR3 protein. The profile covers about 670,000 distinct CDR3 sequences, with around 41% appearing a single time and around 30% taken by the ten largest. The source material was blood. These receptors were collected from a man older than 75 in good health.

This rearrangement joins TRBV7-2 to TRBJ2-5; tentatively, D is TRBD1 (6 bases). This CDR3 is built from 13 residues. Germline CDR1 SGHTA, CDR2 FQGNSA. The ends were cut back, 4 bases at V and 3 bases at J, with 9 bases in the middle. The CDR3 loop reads CASSYRTEETQYF. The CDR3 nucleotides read TGTGCCAGCAGCTACAGGACAGAAGAGACCCAGTACTTC.

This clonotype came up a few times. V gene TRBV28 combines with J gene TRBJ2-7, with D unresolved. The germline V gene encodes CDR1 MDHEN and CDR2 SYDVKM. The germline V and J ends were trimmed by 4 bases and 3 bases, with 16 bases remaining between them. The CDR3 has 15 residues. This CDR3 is CASSSPNGRSYEQYF. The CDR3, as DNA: TGTGCCAGCAGTTCCCCAAACGGACGGAGCTACGAGCAGTACTTC.

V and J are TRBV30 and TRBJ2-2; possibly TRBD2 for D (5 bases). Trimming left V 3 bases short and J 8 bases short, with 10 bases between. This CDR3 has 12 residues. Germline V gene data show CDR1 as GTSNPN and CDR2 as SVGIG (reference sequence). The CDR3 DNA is TGTGCCTGGAGGGCTAGCTTTGGGGAGCTGTTTTTT. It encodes CAWRASFGELFF.

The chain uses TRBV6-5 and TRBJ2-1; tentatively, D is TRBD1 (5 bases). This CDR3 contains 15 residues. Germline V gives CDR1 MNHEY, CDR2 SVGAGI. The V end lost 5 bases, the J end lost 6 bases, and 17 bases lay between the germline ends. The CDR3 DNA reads TGTGCCAGCAGTCGGCCTCAGGGTTCGGTCAATGAGCAGTTCTTC. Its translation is CASSRPQGSVNEQFF.

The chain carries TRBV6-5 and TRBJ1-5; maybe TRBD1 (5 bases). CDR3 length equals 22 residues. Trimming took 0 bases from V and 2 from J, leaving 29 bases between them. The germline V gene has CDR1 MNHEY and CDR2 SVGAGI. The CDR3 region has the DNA TGTGCCAGCAGTTACTCGAACCCCACACTCCGGGGGGACGGAGTAGGCAATCAGCCCCAGCATTTT. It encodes CASSYSNPTLRGDGVGNQPQHF.

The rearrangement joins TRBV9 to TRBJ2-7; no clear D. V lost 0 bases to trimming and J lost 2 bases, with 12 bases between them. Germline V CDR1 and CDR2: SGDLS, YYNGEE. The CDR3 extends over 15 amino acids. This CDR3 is CASSVVNVPTYEQYF. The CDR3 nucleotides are TGTGCCAGCAGCGTAGTAAATGTCCCCACCTACGAGCAGTACTTC. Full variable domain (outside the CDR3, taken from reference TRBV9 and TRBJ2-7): DSGVTQTPKHLITATGQRVTLRCSPRSGDLSVYWYQQSLDQGLQFLIQYYNGEERAKGNILERFSAQQFPDLHSELNLSSLELGDSALYFCASSVVNVPTYEQYFGPGTRLTVT.

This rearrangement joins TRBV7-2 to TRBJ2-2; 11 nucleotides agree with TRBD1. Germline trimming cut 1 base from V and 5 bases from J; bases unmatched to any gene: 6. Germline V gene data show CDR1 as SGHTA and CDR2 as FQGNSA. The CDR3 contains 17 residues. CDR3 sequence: CASSLGTGGRGTGELFF. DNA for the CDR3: TGTGCCAGCAGCTTAGGGACAGGGGGCCGAGGGACCGGGGAGCTGTTTTTT.

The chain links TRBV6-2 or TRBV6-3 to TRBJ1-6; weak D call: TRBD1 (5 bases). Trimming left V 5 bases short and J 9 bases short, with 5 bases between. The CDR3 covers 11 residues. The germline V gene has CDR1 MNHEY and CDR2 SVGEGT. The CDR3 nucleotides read TGTGCCAGCAGTACAGGTTCACCCCTCCACTTT. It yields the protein CASSTGSPLHF.

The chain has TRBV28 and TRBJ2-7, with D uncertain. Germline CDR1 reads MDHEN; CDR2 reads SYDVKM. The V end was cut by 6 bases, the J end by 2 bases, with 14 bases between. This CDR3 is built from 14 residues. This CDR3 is CASREIGDTYEQYF. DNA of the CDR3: TGTGCCAGCAGGGAAATTGGGGATACCTACGAGCAGTACTTC.

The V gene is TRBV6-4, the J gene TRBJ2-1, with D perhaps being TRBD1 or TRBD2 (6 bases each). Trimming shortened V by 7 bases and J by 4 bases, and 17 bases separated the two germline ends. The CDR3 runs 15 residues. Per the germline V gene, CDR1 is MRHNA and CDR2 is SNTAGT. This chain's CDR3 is CASTLRAGTYNEQFF. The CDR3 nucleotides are TGTGCCAGCACCCTCCGGGCGGGGACATACAATGAGCAGTTCTTC.

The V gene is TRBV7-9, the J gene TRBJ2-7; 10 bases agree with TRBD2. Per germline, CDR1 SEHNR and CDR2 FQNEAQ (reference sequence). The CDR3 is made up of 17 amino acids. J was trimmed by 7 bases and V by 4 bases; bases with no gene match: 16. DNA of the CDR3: TGTGCCAGCAGCTCCAACCTCGGACGAGCGGGGGGGCATGAGCAGTACTTC. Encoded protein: CASSSNLGRAGGHEQYF.